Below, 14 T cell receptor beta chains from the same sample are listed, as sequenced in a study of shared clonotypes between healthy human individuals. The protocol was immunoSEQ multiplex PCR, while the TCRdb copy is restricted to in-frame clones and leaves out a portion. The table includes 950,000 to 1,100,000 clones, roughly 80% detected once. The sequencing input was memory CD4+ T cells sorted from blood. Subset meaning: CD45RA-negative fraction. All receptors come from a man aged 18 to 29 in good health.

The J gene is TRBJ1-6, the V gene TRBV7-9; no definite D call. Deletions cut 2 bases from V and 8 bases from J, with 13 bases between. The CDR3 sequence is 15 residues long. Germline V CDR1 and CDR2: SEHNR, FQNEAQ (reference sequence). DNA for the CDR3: TGTGCCAGCAGCTTATCACTAGGATGGGATTCACCCCTCCACTTT. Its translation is CASSLSLGWDSPLHF.

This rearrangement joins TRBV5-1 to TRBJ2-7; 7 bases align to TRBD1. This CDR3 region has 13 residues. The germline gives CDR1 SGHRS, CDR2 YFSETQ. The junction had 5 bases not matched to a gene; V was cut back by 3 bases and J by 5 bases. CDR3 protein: CASSYGTVDEQYF. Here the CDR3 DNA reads TGCGCCAGCAGCTACGGGACAGTAGACGAGCAGTACTTC.

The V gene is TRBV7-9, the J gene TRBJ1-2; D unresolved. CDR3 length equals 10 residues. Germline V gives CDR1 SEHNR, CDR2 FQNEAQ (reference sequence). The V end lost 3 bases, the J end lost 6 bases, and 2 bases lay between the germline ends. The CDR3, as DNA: TGTGCCAGCAGCTTTAATGGCTACACCTTC. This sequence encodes CASSFNGYTF.

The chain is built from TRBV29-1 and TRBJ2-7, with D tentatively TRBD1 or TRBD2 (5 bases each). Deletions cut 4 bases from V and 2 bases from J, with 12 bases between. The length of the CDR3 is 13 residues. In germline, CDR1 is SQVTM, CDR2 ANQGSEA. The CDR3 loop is CSVGGQGAYEQYF. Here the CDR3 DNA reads TGCAGCGTTGGCGGGCAGGGCGCCTACGAGCAGTACTTC.

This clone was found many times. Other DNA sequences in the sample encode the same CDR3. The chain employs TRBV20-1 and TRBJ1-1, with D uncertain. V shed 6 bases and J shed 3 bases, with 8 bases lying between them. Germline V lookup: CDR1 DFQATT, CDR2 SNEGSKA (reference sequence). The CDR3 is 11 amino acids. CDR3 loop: CSAAPDTEAFF. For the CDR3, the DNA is TGCAGTGCCGCTCCGGACACTGAAGCTTTCTTT.

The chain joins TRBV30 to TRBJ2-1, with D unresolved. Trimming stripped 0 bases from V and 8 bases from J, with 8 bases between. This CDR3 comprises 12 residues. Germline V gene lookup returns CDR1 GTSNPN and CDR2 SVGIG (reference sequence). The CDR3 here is CAWSVYADEQFF. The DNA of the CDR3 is TGTGCCTGGAGTGTATATGCGGATGAGCAGTTCTTC.

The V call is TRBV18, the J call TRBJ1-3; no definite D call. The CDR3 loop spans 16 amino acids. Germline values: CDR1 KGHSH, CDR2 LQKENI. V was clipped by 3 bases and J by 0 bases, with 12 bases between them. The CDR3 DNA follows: TGTGCCAGCTCACCCTTGGCAGGCAACTCTGGAAACACCATATATTTT. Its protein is CASSPLAGNSGNTIYF.

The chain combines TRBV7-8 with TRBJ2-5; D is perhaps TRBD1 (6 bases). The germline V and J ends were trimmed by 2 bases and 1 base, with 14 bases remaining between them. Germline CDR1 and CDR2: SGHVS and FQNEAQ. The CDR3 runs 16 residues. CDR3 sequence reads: CASSLISAGAQETQYF. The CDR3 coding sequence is TGTGCCAGCAGCTTAATTTCGGCAGGGGCCCAAGAGACCCAGTACTTC.

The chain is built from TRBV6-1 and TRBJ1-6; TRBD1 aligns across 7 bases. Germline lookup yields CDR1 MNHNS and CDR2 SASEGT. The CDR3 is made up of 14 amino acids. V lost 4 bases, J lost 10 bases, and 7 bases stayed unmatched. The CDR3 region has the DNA TGTGCCAGCAGTGCAAGACAGGGCGACTCACCCCTCCACTTT. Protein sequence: CASSARQGDSPLHF.

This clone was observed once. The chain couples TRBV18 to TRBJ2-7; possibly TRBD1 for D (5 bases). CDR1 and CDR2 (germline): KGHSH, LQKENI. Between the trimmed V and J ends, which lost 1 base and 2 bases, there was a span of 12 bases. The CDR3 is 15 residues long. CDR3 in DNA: TGTGCCAGCTCACCACAGGGAAAGGGGACCTACGAGCAGTACTTC. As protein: CASSPQGKGTYEQYF.

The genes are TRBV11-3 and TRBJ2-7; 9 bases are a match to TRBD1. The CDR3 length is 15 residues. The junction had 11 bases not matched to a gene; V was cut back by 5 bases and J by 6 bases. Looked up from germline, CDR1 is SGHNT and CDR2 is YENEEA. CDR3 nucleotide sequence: TGTGCCAGCAGCGAACCTGGGACAGGGCTCAGCGAGCAGTACTTC. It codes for CASSEPGTGLSEQYF. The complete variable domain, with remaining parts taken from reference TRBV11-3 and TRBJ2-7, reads EAGVVQSPRYKIIEKKQPVAFWCNPISGHNTLYWYLQNLGQGPELLIRYENEEAVDDSQLPKDRFSAERLKGVDSTLKIQPAELGDSAVYLCASSEPGTGLSEQYFGPGTRLTVT.

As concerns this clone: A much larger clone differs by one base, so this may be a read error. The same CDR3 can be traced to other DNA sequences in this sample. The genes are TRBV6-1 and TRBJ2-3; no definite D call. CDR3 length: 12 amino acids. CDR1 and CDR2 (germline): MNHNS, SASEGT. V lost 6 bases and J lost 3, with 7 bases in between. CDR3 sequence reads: CASSLRTDTQYF. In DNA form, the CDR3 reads TGTGCCAGCAGCTTAAGAACAGATACGCAGTATTTT.

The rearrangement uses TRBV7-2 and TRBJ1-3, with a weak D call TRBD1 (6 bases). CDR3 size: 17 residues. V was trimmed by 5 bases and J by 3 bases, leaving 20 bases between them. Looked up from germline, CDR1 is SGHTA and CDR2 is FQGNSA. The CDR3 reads CASSTNRVEALGNTIYF. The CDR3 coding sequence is TGTGCCAGCAGCACGAACAGGGTGGAGGCACTTGGAAACACCATATATTTT.

This chain's CDR3 is CASSPRTSSTDTQYF. In DNA form, the CDR3 reads TGTGCCAGCAGCCCCCGGACTTCTTCCACAGATACGCAGTATTTT. This chain connects TRBV7-2 to TRBJ2-3, with D possibly being TRBD2 (5 bases). The CDR3 contains 15 residues. Trimming took off 5 bases at V and 2 bases at J, with 14 bases between the two ends. Germline V gene lookup returns CDR1 SGHTA and CDR2 FQGNSA.